This T cell receptor beta chain was recovered during a study of T cells in Graves' hyperthyroidism and ophthalmopathy. Turning to this clonotype: This could be a read error, since a much larger clone is one nucleotide away.

Germline V gene data show CDR1 as SNHLY and CDR2 as FYNNEI. The CDR3 has 15 residues. It was RNA transcripts that yielded the amplified TCR beta CDR3 regions. With the HTBI primer set, the TCR CDR3 went through a first round of RT-PCR. TCRdb itself ran the multiplex PCR reads through MiXCR, one entry per CDR3 protein. In the table there are 800,000 or so distinct CDR3 sequences, 38% of which are singletons. The specimen sequenced was blood. This TCR was recovered from a man younger than 30 with Graves' hyperthyroidism. The chain combines TRBV2 with TRBJ2-5, with D perhaps given as TRBD1 or TRBD2 (6 bases each). CDR3 residues: CASRDPGANQETQYF. CDR3 nucleotides: TGTGCCAGCCGTGACCCGGGGGCCAACCAAGAGACCCAGTACTTC. Drawing the rest from reference TRBV2 and TRBJ2-5, the complete variable domain is EPEVTQTPSHQVTQMGQEVILRCVPISNHLYFYWYRQILGQKVEFLVSFYNNEISEKSEIFDDQFSVERPDGSNFTLKIRSTKLEDSAMYFCASRDPGANQETQYFGPGTRLLVL.